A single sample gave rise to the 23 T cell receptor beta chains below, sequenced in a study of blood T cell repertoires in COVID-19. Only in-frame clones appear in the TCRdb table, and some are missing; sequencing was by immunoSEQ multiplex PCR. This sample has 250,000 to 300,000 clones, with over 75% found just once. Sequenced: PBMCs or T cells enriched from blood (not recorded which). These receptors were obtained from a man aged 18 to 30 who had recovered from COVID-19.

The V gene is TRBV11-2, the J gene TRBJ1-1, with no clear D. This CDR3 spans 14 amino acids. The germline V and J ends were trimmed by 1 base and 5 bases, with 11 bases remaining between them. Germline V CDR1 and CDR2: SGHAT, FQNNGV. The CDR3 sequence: CASSLARTGTEAFF. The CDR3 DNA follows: TGTGCCAGCAGCTTAGCCAGGACTGGGACTGAAGCTTTCTTT.

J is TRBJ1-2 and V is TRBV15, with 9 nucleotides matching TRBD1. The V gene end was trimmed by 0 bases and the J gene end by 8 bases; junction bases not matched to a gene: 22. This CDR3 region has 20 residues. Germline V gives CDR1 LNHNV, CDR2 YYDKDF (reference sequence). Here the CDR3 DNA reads TGTGCCACCAGCAGAGATTTTCCTCAGCTTGGGACAGGGCTGCTGGAAGGCTACACCTTC. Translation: CATSRDFPQLGTGLLEGYTF.

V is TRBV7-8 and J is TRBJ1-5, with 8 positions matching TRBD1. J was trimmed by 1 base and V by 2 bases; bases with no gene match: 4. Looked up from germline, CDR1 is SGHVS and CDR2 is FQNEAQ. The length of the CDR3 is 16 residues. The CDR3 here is CASSLRDRTSNQPQHF. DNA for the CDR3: TGTGCCAGCAGCTTACGGGACAGGACAAGCAATCAGCCCCAGCATTTT. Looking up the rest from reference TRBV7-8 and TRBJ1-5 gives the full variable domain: GAGVSQSPRYKVAKRGQDVALRCDPISGHVSLFWYQQALGQGPEFLTYFQNEAQLDKSGLPSDRFFAERPEGSVSTLKIQRTQQEDSAVYLCASSLRDRTSNQPQHFGDGTRLSIL.

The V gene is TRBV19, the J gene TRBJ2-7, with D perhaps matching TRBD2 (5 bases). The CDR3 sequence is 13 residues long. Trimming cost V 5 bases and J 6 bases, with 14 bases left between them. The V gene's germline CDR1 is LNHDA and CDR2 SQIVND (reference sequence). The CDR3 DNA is TGTGCCAGTAGTGCCGGACTGTCCGCCGAGCAGTACTTC. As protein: CASSAGLSAEQYF.

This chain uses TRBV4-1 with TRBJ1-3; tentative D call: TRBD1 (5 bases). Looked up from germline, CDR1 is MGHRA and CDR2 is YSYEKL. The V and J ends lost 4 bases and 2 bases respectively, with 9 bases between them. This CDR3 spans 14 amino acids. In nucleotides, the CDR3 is TGCGCCAGCAGCCCCGACAGTACTGGAAACACCATATATTTT. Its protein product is CASSPDSTGNTIYF.

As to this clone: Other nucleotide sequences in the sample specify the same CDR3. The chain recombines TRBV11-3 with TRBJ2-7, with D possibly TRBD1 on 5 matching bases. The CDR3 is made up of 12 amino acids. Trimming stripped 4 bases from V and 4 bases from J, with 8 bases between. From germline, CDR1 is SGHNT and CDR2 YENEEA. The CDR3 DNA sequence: TGTGCCAGCAGCTCAGGGTCGTACGAGCAGTACTTC. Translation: CASSSGSYEQYF.

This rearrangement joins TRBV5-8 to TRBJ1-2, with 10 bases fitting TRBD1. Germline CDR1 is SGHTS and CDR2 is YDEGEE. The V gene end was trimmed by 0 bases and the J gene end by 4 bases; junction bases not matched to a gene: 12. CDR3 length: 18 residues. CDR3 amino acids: CASSLAGPGTGVGYGYTF. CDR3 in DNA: TGTGCCAGCAGCTTGGCCGGGCCGGGGACAGGGGTGGGCTATGGCTACACCTTC. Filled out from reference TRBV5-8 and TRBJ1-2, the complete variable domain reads EAGVTQSPTHLIKTRGQQATLRCSPISGHTSVYWYQQALGLGLQFLLWYDEGEERNRGNFPPRFSGRQFPNYSSELNVNALELEDSALYLCASSLAGPGTGVGYGYTFGSGTRLTVV.

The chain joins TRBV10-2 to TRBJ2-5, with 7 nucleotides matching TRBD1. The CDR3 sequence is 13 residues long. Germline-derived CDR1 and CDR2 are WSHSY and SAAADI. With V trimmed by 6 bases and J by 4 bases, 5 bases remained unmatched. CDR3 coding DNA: TGCGCCAGCAGCCAGGGGGTAGGAGAGACCCAGTACTTC. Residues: CASSQGVGETQYF.

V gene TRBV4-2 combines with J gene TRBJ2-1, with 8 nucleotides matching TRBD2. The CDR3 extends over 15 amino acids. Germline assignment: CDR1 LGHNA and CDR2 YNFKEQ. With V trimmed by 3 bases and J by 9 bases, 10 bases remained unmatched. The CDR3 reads CASSHPVTSEGEQFF. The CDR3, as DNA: TGTGCCAGCAGCCATCCCGTGACTAGCGAGGGTGAGCAGTTCTTC.

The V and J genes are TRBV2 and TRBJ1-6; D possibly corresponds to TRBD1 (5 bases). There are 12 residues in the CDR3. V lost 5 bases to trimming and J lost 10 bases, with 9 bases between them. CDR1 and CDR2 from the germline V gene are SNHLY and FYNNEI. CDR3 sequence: CASSPGYSPLHF. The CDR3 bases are TGTGCCAGCAGTCCAGGGTACTCACCCCTCCACTTT.

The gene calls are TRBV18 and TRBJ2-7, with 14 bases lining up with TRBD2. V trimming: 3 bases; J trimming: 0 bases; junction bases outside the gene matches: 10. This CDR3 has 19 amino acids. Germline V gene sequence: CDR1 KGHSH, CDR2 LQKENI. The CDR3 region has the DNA TGTGCCAGCTCACCTCTTCCGGGACTAGCGGGGGCGTCCTCCTACGAGCAGTACTTC. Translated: CASSPLPGLAGASSYEQYF.

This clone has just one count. In DNA, the CDR3 is TGTGCCAGCAGCTTAGGGGGACAACCGGGGACAGATACGCAGTATTTT. Protein product: CASSLGGQPGTDTQYF. V usage is TRBV7-9 and J usage is TRBJ2-3; D possibly corresponds to TRBD1 (6 bases). The CDR3 has 16 residues. V lost 1 base to trimming and J lost 3 bases, with 14 bases between them. Germline assignment: CDR1 SEHNR and CDR2 FQNEAQ (reference sequence).

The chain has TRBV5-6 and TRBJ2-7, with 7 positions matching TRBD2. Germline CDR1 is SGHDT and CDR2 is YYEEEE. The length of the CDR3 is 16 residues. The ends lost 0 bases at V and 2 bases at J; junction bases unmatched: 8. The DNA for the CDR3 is TGTGCCAGCAGCTTGGGGACTAGTCAAGAAACCTACGAGCAGTACTTC. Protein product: CASSLGTSQETYEQYF.

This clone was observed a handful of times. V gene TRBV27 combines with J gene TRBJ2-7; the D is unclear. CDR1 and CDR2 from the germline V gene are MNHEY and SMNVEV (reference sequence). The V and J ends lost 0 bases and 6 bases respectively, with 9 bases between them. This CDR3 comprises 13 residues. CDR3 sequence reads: CASSLSSRREQYF. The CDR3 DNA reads TGTGCCAGCAGTTTATCGTCTCGTCGCGAGCAGTACTTC.

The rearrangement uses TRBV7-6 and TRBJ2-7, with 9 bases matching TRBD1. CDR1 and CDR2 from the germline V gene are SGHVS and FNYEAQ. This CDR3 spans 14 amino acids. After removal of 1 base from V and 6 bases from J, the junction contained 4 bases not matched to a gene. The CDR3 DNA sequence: TGTGCCAGCAGCTTAGAACAGGGGGCAGTCGAGCAGTACTTC. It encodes CASSLEQGAVEQYF. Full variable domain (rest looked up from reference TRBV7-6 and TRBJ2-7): GAGVSQSPRYKVTKRGQDVALRCDPISGHVSLYWYRQALGQGPEFLTYFNYEAQQDKSGLPNDRFSAERPEGSISTLTIQRTEQRDSAMYRCASSLEQGAVEQYFGPGTRLTVT.

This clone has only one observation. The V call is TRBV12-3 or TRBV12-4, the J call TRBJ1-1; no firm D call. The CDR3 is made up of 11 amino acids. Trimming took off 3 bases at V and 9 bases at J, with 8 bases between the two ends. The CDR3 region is CASSFRSQAFF. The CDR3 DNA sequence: TGTGCCAGCAGTTTTAGATCCCAAGCTTTCTTT.

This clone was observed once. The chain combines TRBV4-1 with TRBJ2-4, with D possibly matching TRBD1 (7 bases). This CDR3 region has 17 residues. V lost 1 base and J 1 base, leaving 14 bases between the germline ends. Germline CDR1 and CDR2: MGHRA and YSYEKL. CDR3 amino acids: CASSQGIRGDAKNIQYF. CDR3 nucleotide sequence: TGCGCCAGCAGCCAAGGAATCAGGGGGGACGCCAAAAACATTCAGTACTTC.

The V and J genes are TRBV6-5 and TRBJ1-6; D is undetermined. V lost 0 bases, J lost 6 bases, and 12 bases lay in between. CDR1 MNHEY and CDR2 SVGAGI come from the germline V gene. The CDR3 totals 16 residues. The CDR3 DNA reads TGTGCCAGCAGTTACTCGAAACAGATTAGTAATTCACCCCTCCACTTT. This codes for CASSYSKQISNSPLHF.

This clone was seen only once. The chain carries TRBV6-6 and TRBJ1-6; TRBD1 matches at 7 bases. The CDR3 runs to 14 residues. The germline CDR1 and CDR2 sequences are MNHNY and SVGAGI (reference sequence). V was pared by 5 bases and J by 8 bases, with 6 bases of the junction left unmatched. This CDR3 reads CASSRQGPYSPLHF. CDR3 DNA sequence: TGTGCCAGCAGTCGACAGGGCCCCTATTCACCCCTCCACTTT.

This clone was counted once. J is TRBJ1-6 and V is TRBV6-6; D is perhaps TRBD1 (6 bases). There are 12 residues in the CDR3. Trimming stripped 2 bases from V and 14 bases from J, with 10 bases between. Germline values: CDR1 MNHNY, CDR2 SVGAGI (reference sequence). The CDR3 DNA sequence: TGTGCCAGCAGTTACGGAGACAGGACCCTCCACTTT. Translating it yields CASSYGDRTLHF.

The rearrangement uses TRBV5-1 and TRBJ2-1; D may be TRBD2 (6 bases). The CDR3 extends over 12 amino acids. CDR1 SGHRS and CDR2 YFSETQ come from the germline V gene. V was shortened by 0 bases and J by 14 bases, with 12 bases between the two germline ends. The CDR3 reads CASSLAGVGEFF. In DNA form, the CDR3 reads TGCGCCAGCAGCTTGGCGGGAGTAGGGGAGTTCTTC.

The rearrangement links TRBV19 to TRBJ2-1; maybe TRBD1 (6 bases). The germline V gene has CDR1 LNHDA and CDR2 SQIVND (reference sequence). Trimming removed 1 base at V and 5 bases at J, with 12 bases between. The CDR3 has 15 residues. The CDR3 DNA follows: TGTGCCAGTAGTATAGGTGAGGGGGTCCACAATGAGCAGTTCTTC. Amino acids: CASSIGEGVHNEQFF.

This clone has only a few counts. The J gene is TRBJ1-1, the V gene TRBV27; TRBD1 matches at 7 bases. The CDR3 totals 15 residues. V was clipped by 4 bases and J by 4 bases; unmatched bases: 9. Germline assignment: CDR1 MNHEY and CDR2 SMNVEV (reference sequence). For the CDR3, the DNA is TGTGCCAGCAGTTCAAAACAGGGGCGCGGCACTGAAGCTTTCTTT. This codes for CASSSKQGRGTEAFF.